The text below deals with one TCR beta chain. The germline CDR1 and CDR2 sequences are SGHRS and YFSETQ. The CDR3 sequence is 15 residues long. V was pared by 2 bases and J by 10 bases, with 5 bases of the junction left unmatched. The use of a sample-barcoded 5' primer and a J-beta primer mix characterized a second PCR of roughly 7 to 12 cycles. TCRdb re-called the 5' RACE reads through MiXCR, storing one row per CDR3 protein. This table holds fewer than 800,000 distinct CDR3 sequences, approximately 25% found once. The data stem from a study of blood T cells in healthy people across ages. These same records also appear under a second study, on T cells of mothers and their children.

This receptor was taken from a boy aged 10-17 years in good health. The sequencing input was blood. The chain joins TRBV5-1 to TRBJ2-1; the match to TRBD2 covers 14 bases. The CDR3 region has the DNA TGCGCCAGCAGCTTACTGGGACTAGCGGGAGTCGAGCAGTTCTTC. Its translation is CASSLLGLAGVEQFF.